The sequence of this TCR beta chain was determined in a study of T cell responses to AZD1222 COVID-19 vaccine. V was shortened by 2 bases and J by 1 base, with 14 bases between the two germline ends. This CDR3 contains 16 residues. Germline V gene lookup returns CDR1 KGHSH and CDR2 LQKENI. Sequencing used immunoSEQ multiplex PCR; TCRdb keeps in-frame clones, though not all of them. Among 150,000 or so clones listed, around 90% were seen once. The material was peripheral blood, obtained on day 0 of AZD1222 vaccination. The chain recombines TRBV18 with TRBJ2-5; either TRBD1 or TRBD2 may fit D (7 bases each). This sequence originates from an adult in good health. The DNA of the CDR3 is TGTGCCAGCTCACCAAACAGGGGAGGGGCCCAAGAGACCCAGTACTTC. It codes for CASSPNRGGAQETQYF. Filled out from reference TRBV18 and TRBJ2-5, the complete variable domain reads NAGVMQNPRHLVRRRGQEARLRCSPMKGHSHVYWYRQLPEEGLKFMVYLQKENIIDESGMPKERFSAEFPKEGPSILRIQQVVRGDSAAYFCASSPNRGGAQETQYFGPGTRLLVL.